The sequence of this T cell receptor (beta chain) was determined in a study of control samples from healthy donors and cancer patients. Germline CDR1 and CDR2: LGHDT and YNNKEL (reference sequence). Deletions cut 3 bases from V and 3 bases from J, with 9 bases between. The CDR3 has 14 amino acids. Sequenced by immunoSEQ multiplex PCR; TCRdb stores in-frame clones only, minus some. The sample yields around 140,000 clones, around 90% seen once. This clone has just a few counts. Sequencing was done on a sample of blood. The chain carries TRBV3-1 (or the pseudogene TRBV3-2) and TRBJ1-5; perhaps TRBD1 as D (5 bases). The clonotype originates from a man in his forties in good health. CDR3 DNA sequence: TGTGCCAGCAGCCACGACAGTACCAATCAGCCCCAGCATTTT. Translated: CASSHDSTNQPQHF.